Each of the 2 T cell receptor beta chains below was sequenced from the same sample in a study of T cells in Graves' hyperthyroidism and ophthalmopathy. The CDR3 regions of TCR beta were amplified from RNA transcripts. The HTBI primer set drove a first-round RT-PCR of the TCR CDR3. TCRdb fed the multiplex PCR reads into MiXCR, producing one record per CDR3 protein. The repertoire includes around 300,000 distinct CDR3 sequences, roughly 15% of them detected once, and around 30% sits in the top ten. Material for sequencing was blood. The origin of the receptors is a woman aged 45-65 years with Graves' hyperthyroidism that later progressed to Graves' ophthalmopathy.

The rearrangement links TRBV6-2 or TRBV6-3 to TRBJ2-5, with D maybe TRBD2 (6 bases). Germline assignment: CDR1 MNHEY and CDR2 SVGEGT. The CDR3 sequence is 14 residues long. The germline V and J ends were trimmed by 2 bases and 7 bases, with 14 bases remaining between them. CDR3 sequence (DNA): TGTGCCAGCAGTTACGGCGGGGTGGGTGGGACCCAGTACTTC. This gives the protein CASSYGGVGGTQYF.

V gene TRBV7-9 combines with J gene TRBJ1-6; D call uncertain. The germline V and J ends were trimmed by 6 bases and 7 bases, with 10 bases remaining between them. Germline V gives CDR1 SEHNR, CDR2 FQNEAQ (reference sequence). CDR3 length: 13 amino acids. The CDR3 DNA is TGTGCCAGCAGTGACCCTTACAATTCACCCCTCCACTTT. The encoded protein is CASSDPYNSPLHF.